Below, 32 T cell receptor beta chains from the same sample are listed, as sequenced in a study of shared clonotypes between healthy human individuals. This table comes from immunoSEQ multiplex PCR, and its TCRdb copy is limited to in-frame clones, with some not included. The sample includes about 990,000 clones, 70% to 80% of them seen just once. The specimen was memory CD4+ T cells from PBMCs. Subset defined: CD45RA-negative fraction. The receptors originated from a man between 18 and 29 years old in good health. Some clones in this sample may be carry-over from other donors' samples.

This clone was picked up a small number of times. This chain's CDR3 is CASRDWGSGNTIYF. The CDR3 nucleotides read TGTGCCAGCAGGGATTGGGGGTCTGGAAACACCATATATTTT. This chain uses TRBV25-1 with TRBJ1-3, with D perhaps TRBD1 (5 bases). The CDR3 extends over 14 amino acids. Germline V gene sequence: CDR1 MGHDK, CDR2 SYGVNS. Trimming pared 6 bases from V and 1 base from J, leaving 10 bases between.

CDR3: CASSLQEGNYGYTF. CDR3 coding DNA: TGTGCCAGCAGCTTACAAGAGGGGAACTATGGCTACACCTTC. The chain uses TRBV7-2 and TRBJ1-2, with TRBD1 as a possible D gene (5 bases). The germline gives CDR1 SGHTA, CDR2 FQGNSA. This CDR3 has 14 amino acids. The germline V and J ends were trimmed by 2 bases and 2 bases, with 9 bases remaining between them.

This chain links TRBV19 with TRBJ2-2; 10 nucleotides match TRBD1. The V and J ends lost 6 bases and 6 bases, in that order; junction bases with no gene match: 4. This CDR3 region has 14 residues. CDR1 is LNHDA, CDR2 SQIVND, per germline (reference sequence). DNA of the CDR3: TGTGCCAGTAGCTGGGACAGGGGTGCCGGGGAGCTGTTTTTT. Its protein is CASSWDRGAGELFF. Complete variable domain (other parts from reference TRBV19 and TRBJ2-2): DGGITQSPKYLFRKEGQNVTLSCEQNLNHDAMYWYRQDPGQGLRLIYYSQIVNDFQKGDIAEGYSVSREKKESFPLTVTSAQKNPTAFYLCASSWDRGAGELFFGEGSRLTVL.

The rearrangement uses TRBV5-1 and TRBJ2-1; tentatively, D is TRBD1 (5 bases). V shed 3 bases and J shed 10 bases, with 11 bases lying between them. The CDR3 has 12 amino acids. Germline-derived CDR1 and CDR2 are SGHRS and YFSETQ. CDR3 loop: CASSSNHREQFF. The CDR3 DNA reads as TGCGCCAGCAGCTCAAACCACAGGGAGCAGTTCTTC.

The rearrangement uses TRBV15 and TRBJ1-1; 8 nucleotides agree with TRBD1. The CDR3 is 17 amino acids. V dropped 4 bases and J dropped 4; count of bases not matched to a gene: 14. Germline CDR1 and CDR2: LNHNV and YYDKDF (reference sequence). The CDR3 coding sequence is TGTGCCACCAGCACCGGGACAGGCATAACTACCCCCACTGAAGCTTTCTTT. This encodes CATSTGTGITTPTEAFF.

The chain couples TRBV5-6 to TRBJ1-2; no clear D. Per germline, CDR1 SGHDT and CDR2 YYEEEE. Trimming removed 2 bases at V and 1 base at J, with 15 bases between. The CDR3 loop spans 16 amino acids. CDR3 DNA: TGTGCCAGCAGCTTCGGATCACTGAACCTTAACTATGGCTACACCTTC. Residues: CASSFGSLNLNYGYTF.

The chain recombines TRBV9 with TRBJ2-3; 7 positions match TRBD1. The CDR3 spans 15 residues. V trimming: 3 bases; J trimming: 0 bases; junction bases outside the gene matches: 4. Germline V gene lookup returns CDR1 SGDLS and CDR2 YYNGEE. Here the CDR3 reads CASSERDSSTDTQYF. CDR3 sequence (DNA): TGTGCCAGCAGCGAGAGGGACAGCAGCACAGATACGCAGTATTTT.

The chain joins TRBV28 to TRBJ2-7; the D gene is possibly TRBD2 (5 bases). This CDR3 comprises 18 residues. V lost 5 bases and J 0 bases, leaving 23 bases between the germline ends. Germline V gene lookup returns CDR1 MDHEN and CDR2 SYDVKM. The CDR3 DNA is TGTGCCAGCAGTCCGCCCGGAGGTTGGGCTCGATTCTCCTACGAGCAGTACTTC. This translates into CASSPPGGWARFSYEQYF.

This chain joins TRBV29-1 and TRBJ1-2, with D maybe TRBD1 (5 bases). The V end was cut by 6 bases, the J end by 8 bases, with 19 bases between. CDR1 and CDR2 (germline): SQVTM, ANQGSEA. The CDR3 contains 13 residues. CDR3: CSVRTLLGEGYTF. In nucleotides, the CDR3 is TGCAGCGTCCGGACTCTTCTGGGGGAAGGCTACACCTTC.

Of note for this clone: The sample contains more than one DNA sequence encoding this CDR3. The genes are TRBV5-1 and TRBJ2-7, with D hard to call. The CDR3 is 12 residues long. Trimming removed 2 bases from V and 5 bases from J, with 8 bases in between. Germline V lookup: CDR1 SGHRS, CDR2 YFSETQ. CDR3 bases: TGCGCCAGCAGCTTAGTTGGTAACGAGCAGTACTTC. Its translation: CASSLVGNEQYF.

V and J are TRBV28 and TRBJ2-3; a weak D match, TRBD2 (6 bases). Germline V gives CDR1 MDHEN, CDR2 SYDVKM. The V and J ends lost 6 bases and 2 bases respectively, with 15 bases between them. The CDR3 runs to 15 residues. CDR3 nucleotides: TGTGCCAGCAGACCACCGGCGGGGATCACAGATACGCAGTATTTT. Translation: CASRPPAGITDTQYF. Filled out from reference TRBV28 and TRBJ2-3, the complete variable domain reads DVKVTQSSRYLVKRTGEKVFLECVQDMDHENMFWYRQDPGLGLRLIYFSYDVKMKEKGDIPEGYSVSREKKERFSLILESASTNQTSMYLCASRPPAGITDTQYFGPGTRLTVL.

The gene calls are TRBV20-1 and TRBJ1-2, with D perhaps matching TRBD1 (6 bases). CDR1 and CDR2 (germline): DFQATT, SNEGSKA (reference sequence). The CDR3 is made up of 11 amino acids. V gave up 5 bases and J gave up 14 bases, with 18 bases separating them. The CDR3 sequence: CSARNAGVRTF. CDR3 sequence (DNA): TGCAGTGCTCGCAACGCAGGGGTTCGGACCTTC.

To note about this clone: A much larger clone differs from this one at a single base, so this may be a read error. V gene TRBV5-1 combines with J gene TRBJ2-2; D remains ambiguous. This CDR3 has 14 amino acids. Trimming shortened V by 0 bases and J by 1 base, and 4 bases separated the two germline ends. CDR1 SGHRS and CDR2 YFSETQ come from the germline V gene. CDR3 region: CASSLGRNTGELFF. The CDR3 DNA is TGCGCCAGCAGCTTGGGCCGGAACACCGGGGAGCTGTTTTTT.

The chain recombines TRBV6-1 with TRBJ1-2; the D is unclear. Looked up from germline, CDR1 is MNHNS and CDR2 is SASEGT. Trimming removed 6 bases at V and 3 bases at J, with 8 bases between. The CDR3 is 12 amino acids. The CDR3 region has the DNA TGTGCCAGCAGGGGAAGCTACTATGGCTACACCTTC. It specifies CASRGSYYGYTF.

The chain has TRBV7-6 and TRBJ2-7; 7 bases are shared with TRBD1. In germline, CDR1 is SGHVS, CDR2 FNYEAQ. Trimming took 5 bases from V and 3 from J; bases not matched to a gene: 7. This CDR3 is 14 amino acids long. The CDR3 sequence: CASSPRQGFYEQYF. As DNA, the CDR3 is TGTGCCAGCAGCCCCCGACAGGGATTCTACGAGCAGTACTTC.

As to this clone: This may come from a read error, since a much larger clone is one base off. No conserved phenylalanine or tryptophan is present at the end of the CDR3, so a read error is the likely explanation. V gene TRBV28 combines with J gene TRBJ2-7; tentatively, D is TRBD1 (6 bases). Per the germline V gene, CDR1 is MDHEN and CDR2 is SYDVKM. V lost 7 bases, J lost 4 bases, and 17 bases lay in between. The CDR3 is 14 residues long. CDR3 region: CASTSSTGVYEQYL. The CDR3, as DNA: TGTGCCAGCACGTCCTCGACAGGAGTGTACGAGCAGTACCTC.

The gene calls are TRBV28 and TRBJ1-5, with 9 positions matching TRBD1. The length of the CDR3 is 17 residues. Germline CDR1 reads MDHEN; CDR2 reads SYDVKM. Germline trimming cut 2 bases from V and 6 bases from J; bases unmatched to any gene: 11. The CDR3 spells CASSLAGTGWGGQPQHF. For the CDR3, the DNA is TGTGCCAGCAGTTTAGCCGGGACAGGGTGGGGTGGTCAGCCCCAGCATTTT.

The CDR3 is CASRDVGLGSDQPQHF. CDR3 nucleotide sequence: TGTGCCAGCAGGGACGTGGGGCTAGGGAGCGATCAGCCCCAGCATTTT. The V gene is TRBV2, the J gene TRBJ1-5; D is possibly TRBD1 (5 bases). The CDR3 covers 16 residues. The germline gives CDR1 SNHLY, CDR2 FYNNEI. V lost 6 bases, J lost 5 bases, and 20 bases lay in between.

The chain recombines TRBV6-5 with TRBJ1-3; D unresolved. The CDR3 extends over 15 amino acids. CDR1 is MNHEY, CDR2 SVGAGI, per germline. Deletions cut 6 bases from V and 3 bases from J, with 15 bases between. In DNA form, the CDR3 reads TGTGCCAGCAGAATCGCAAGGGAAGGTGGAAACACCATATATTTT. Translated, it gives CASRIAREGGNTIYF.

The rearrangement joins TRBV20-1 to TRBJ2-5, with D unclear. The CDR3 totals 11 residues. Germline lookup yields CDR1 DFQATT and CDR2 SNEGSKA (reference sequence). The germline V and J ends were trimmed by 2 bases and 4 bases, with 5 bases remaining between them. The DNA of the CDR3 is TGCAGTGCTAGACGTCTAGAGACCCAGTACTTC. This translates into CSARRLETQYF.

This chain joins TRBV5-1 and TRBJ1-1; TRBD1 matches at 7 bases. Per the germline V gene, CDR1 is SGHRS and CDR2 is YFSETQ. This CDR3 is built from 14 residues. V was pared by 4 bases and J by 8 bases, with 11 bases of the junction left unmatched. The CDR3 coding sequence is TGCGCCAGCAGCCGAAATACAGGACAGGTCGAAGCTTTCTTT. It translates to CASSRNTGQVEAFF.

The chain links TRBV21-1 to TRBJ2-1; TRBD2 reflects the table's D call only, with no check against the DNA. TRBV21-1 constitutes a pseudogene. The CDR3 runs 17 residues. The chain's CDR3 is CASSACPQRGLSDEQFF. CDR3 nucleotide sequence: TGTGCCAGCAGCGCCTGCCCCCAGCGGGGTCTAAGCGATGAGCAGTTCTTC.

This chain connects TRBV19 to TRBJ1-5; D is unresolved. This CDR3 is 17 amino acids long. Trimming took 6 bases from V and 0 from J, leaving 18 bases between them. Germline assignment: CDR1 LNHDA and CDR2 SQIVND (reference sequence). The CDR3 reads CASRIDTDTLSNQPQHF. The CDR3 DNA follows: TGTGCCAGTAGGATTGACACGGATACCCTTAGCAATCAGCCCCAGCATTTT.

CDR3 in DNA: TGTGCCAGCAGCTTAGGGTGGGGAGGTAACACCGGGGAGCTGTTTTTT. It translates to CASSLGWGGNTGELFF. The chain uses TRBV11-3 and TRBJ2-2, with D possibly being TRBD2 (6 bases). V dropped 1 base and J dropped 2 bases, with 11 bases sitting between them. CDR3 length: 16 residues. CDR1 and CDR2 (germline): SGHNT, YENEEA.

This clone has only a few counts. This chain uses TRBV25-1 with TRBJ1-2; TRBD1 agrees at 7 bases. Per the germline V gene, CDR1 is MGHDK and CDR2 is SYGVNS. CDR3 length: 14 amino acids. Trimming at V came to 1 base and at J to 6 bases, leaving 5 bases not matched to a gene. CDR3: CASSESDRENGYTF. CDR3 in DNA: TGTGCCAGCAGTGAATCCGACAGGGAGAATGGCTACACCTTC.

The chain has TRBV6-1 and TRBJ2-7; D may be TRBD2 (6 bases). Germline-derived CDR1 and CDR2 are MNHNS and SASEGT. The CDR3 sequence is 16 residues long. The V and J ends lost 4 bases and 2 bases respectively, with 18 bases between them. DNA for the CDR3: TGTGCCAGCAGTGTCAGCGGGTCAGGACGGGCCTACGAGCAGTACTTC. Translated: CASSVSGSGRAYEQYF.

The CDR3 spells CASSQVWTGSYNEQFF. CDR3 coding DNA: TGCGCCAGCAGCCAAGTTTGGACAGGCTCCTACAATGAGCAGTTCTTC. The chain carries TRBV4-1 and TRBJ2-1, with 7 bases matching TRBD1. The CDR3 sequence is 16 residues long. The ends lost 1 base at V and 0 bases at J; junction bases unmatched: 3. CDR1 and CDR2 from the germline V gene are MGHRA and YSYEKL.

This clone appeared a single time. V usage is TRBV5-1 and J usage is TRBJ2-1; possible D gene TRBD1, 6 bases. V gave up 4 bases and J gave up 7 bases, with 18 bases separating them. There are 15 residues in the CDR3. Germline CDR1 and CDR2: SGHRS and YFSETQ. The CDR3 spells CASSEQTTGQNEQFF. The CDR3 bases are TGCGCCAGCAGCGAACAAACGACAGGTCAGAATGAGCAGTTCTTC.

Comments on this clone: Other DNA variants within this sample encode the same CDR3. V and J are TRBV11-2 and TRBJ2-5; unclear D gene. CDR3 length: 12 amino acids. The germline CDR1 and CDR2 sequences are SGHAT and FQNNGV. Trimming took 1 base from V and 4 from J, leaving 4 bases between them. The CDR3 DNA sequence: TGTGCCAGCAGCTTAGTTCGAGAGACCCAGTACTTC. It codes for CASSLVRETQYF.

J is TRBJ2-3 and V is TRBV6-1, with D unresolved. Germline CDR1 is MNHNS and CDR2 is SASEGT. The CDR3 sequence is 13 residues long. The V end lost 4 bases, the J end lost 2 bases, and 7 bases lay between the germline ends. The CDR3 protein is CASSVATTDTQYF. The CDR3 nucleotides are TGTGCCAGCAGTGTCGCTACCACAGATACGCAGTATTTT.

This chain joins TRBV25-1 and TRBJ2-5, with D possibly being TRBD1 (5 bases). The J call may not be correct, given that the DNA end is closer to TRBJ2-7. The CDR3 totals 15 residues. Germline assignment: CDR1 MGHDK and CDR2 SYGVNS. The CDR3 sequence: CASSEWGTNSYEQYF. CDR3 sequence (DNA): TGTGCCAGCAGTGAATGGGGCACCAACTCCTACGAGCAGTACTTC.

J is TRBJ2-7 and V is TRBV29-1; 7 bases match TRBD1. Germline V gives CDR1 SQVTM, CDR2 ANQGSEA. The junction had 14 bases not matched to a gene; V was cut back by 7 bases and J by 2 bases. CDR3 length: 15 residues. Here the CDR3 DNA reads TGCAGCGCCCAGGCCGGGACAGCAATGACCTACGAGCAGTACTTC. It specifies CSAQAGTAMTYEQYF.